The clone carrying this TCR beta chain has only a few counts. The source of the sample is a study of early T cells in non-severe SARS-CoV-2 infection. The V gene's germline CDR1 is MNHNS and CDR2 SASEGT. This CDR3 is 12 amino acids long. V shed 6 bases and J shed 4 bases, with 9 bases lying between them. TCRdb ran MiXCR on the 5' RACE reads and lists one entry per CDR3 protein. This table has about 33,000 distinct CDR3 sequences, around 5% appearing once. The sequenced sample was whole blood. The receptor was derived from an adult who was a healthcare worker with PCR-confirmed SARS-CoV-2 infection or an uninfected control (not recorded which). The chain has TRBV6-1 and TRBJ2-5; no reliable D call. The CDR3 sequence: CASSETRETQYF. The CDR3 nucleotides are TGTGCCAGCAGCGAGACAAGAGAGACCCAGTACTTC.